The rows below give T cell receptor beta chains drawn from one sample of a study of blood T cell repertoires in COVID-19. The repertoire was sequenced with immunoSEQ multiplex PCR; TCRdb's copy has only in-frame clones and lacks some. This table has 130,000 to 150,000 clones, roughly 78% appearing once. The sequenced material came from peripheral blood. These TCRs come from a human donor with acute or convalescent COVID-19. The donor label of this sample is uncertain. Each CDR3 is given with its conserved first and last residue. Fields, in order: clone size, D gene, J gene, V gene, CDR3 length, CDR3 DNA, CDR3 protein. D genes are given only for firm matches. Rows give clone size only sometimes, using once, few, many, or a class for an expanded clone.

abundance: -; d_gene: -; j_gene: TRBJ2-5; v_gene: TRBV10-1; len: 15; CDR3nt: TGCGCCAGCAGTGAAAGTTTACAGGGAAGGGAGACCCAGTACTTC; CDR3aa: CASSESLQGRETQYF
abundance: -; d_gene: -; j_gene: TRBJ1-2; v_gene: TRBV6-1; len: 15; CDR3nt: TGTGCCAGCAGTGAGAATTGGACGGGGAACTATGGCTACACCTTC; CDR3aa: CASSENWTGNYGYTF
abundance: -; d_gene: -; j_gene: TRBJ1-6; v_gene: TRBV5-4; len: 15; CDR3nt: TGTGCCAGCAGCTTGGGGGGAACAGGGCAGTCACCCCTCCACTTT; CDR3aa: CASSLGGTGQSPLHF
abundance: few; d_gene: -; j_gene: TRBJ2-7; v_gene: TRBV9; len: 15; CDR3nt: TGTGCCAGCAGCGTAGCCACAGGAAGTCCCTACGAGCAGTACTTC; CDR3aa: CASSVATGSPYEQYF
abundance: -; d_gene: -; j_gene: TRBJ1-1; v_gene: TRBV7-2; len: 15; CDR3nt: TGTGCCAGCAGCTTCAGCAGGTTTATGAGCACTGAAGCTTTCTTT; CDR3aa: CASSFSRFMSTEAFF
abundance: -; d_gene: TRBD2; j_gene: TRBJ2-1; v_gene: TRBV2; len: 14; CDR3nt: TGTGCCAGCAAGGCGGGGGGGGTTTACAATGAGCAGTTCTTC; CDR3aa: CASKAGGVYNEQFF
abundance: once; d_gene: -; j_gene: TRBJ2-7; v_gene: TRBV30; len: 12; CDR3nt: TGTGCCTGGAGTGTATTCAGGGGTGAGCAGTACTTC; CDR3aa: CAWSVFRGEQYF
abundance: -; d_gene: TRBD1; j_gene: TRBJ1-4; v_gene: TRBV3-1/TRBV3-2; len: 14; CDR3nt: TGTGCCAGCAGCCCAGACAGGGGCAATAAAAAACTGTTTTTT; CDR3aa: CASSPDRGNKKLFF
abundance: -; d_gene: -; j_gene: TRBJ2-1; v_gene: TRBV7-3; len: 13; CDR3nt: TGTGCCAGCAGCTTAACCGGAGCGGGTGAGCAGTTCTTC; CDR3aa: CASSLTGAGEQFF
abundance: -; d_gene: TRBD2; j_gene: TRBJ2-3; v_gene: TRBV11-2; len: 17; CDR3nt: TGTGCCAGCAGCTTAACCGGAGCGGGGGGGGGCCCAGATACGCAGTATTTT; CDR3aa: CASSLTGAGGGPDTQYF
abundance: once; d_gene: TRBD2; j_gene: TRBJ2-1; v_gene: TRBV18; len: 17; CDR3nt: TGTGCCAGCTCACCCCTTTTGGCGGGGGGGGTGGACAATGAGCAGTTCTTC; CDR3aa: CASSPLLAGGVDNEQFF
abundance: once; d_gene: -; j_gene: TRBJ2-7; v_gene: TRBV2; len: 16; CDR3nt: TGTGCCAGCGGTCATCCAGGATCCGAGATCCACTACGAGCAGTACTTC; CDR3aa: CASGHPGSEIHYEQYF
abundance: -; d_gene: TRBD1; j_gene: TRBJ1-2; v_gene: TRBV25-1; len: 15; CDR3nt: TGTGCCAGCTCACAGACAGGGGGCTCCAACTATGGCTACACCTTC; CDR3aa: CASSQTGGSNYGYTF
abundance: -; d_gene: -; j_gene: TRBJ1-6; v_gene: TRBV6-6; len: 14; CDR3nt: TGTGCCAGCAGGGATCAGGGATATAATTCACCCCTCCACTTT; CDR3aa: CASRDQGYNSPLHF
abundance: -; d_gene: TRBD1; j_gene: TRBJ2-7; v_gene: TRBV11-2; len: 14; CDR3nt: TGTGCCAGCAGTTCGGGACAGGGGACCTACGAGCAGTACTTC; CDR3aa: CASSSGQGTYEQYF
abundance: once; d_gene: TRBD1; j_gene: TRBJ1-2; v_gene: TRBV6-5; len: 14; CDR3nt: TGTGCCAGCAGTAGACAGGGGGCTGGCTATGGCTACACCTTC; CDR3aa: CASSRQGAGYGYTF
abundance: -; d_gene: TRBD1; j_gene: TRBJ1-5; v_gene: TRBV5-1; len: 15; CDR3nt: TGCGCCAGCAGCTTGGACGGGACAGGGCGTCAGCCCCAGCATTTT; CDR3aa: CASSLDGTGRQPQHF
abundance: -; d_gene: -; j_gene: TRBJ1-3; v_gene: TRBV4-1; len: 15; CDR3nt: TGCGCCAGCAGCCAAGAAAGGACATCTGGAAACACCATATATTTT; CDR3aa: CASSQERTSGNTIYF
abundance: -; d_gene: -; j_gene: TRBJ2-1; v_gene: TRBV29-1; len: 13; CDR3nt: TGCAGCGTGACGGGGTTATCCTACAATGAGCAGTTCTTC; CDR3aa: CSVTGLSYNEQFF
abundance: -; d_gene: -; j_gene: TRBJ2-1; v_gene: TRBV6-5; len: 13; CDR3nt: TGTGCCAGTGAGGAGAGCTCCTACAATGAGCAGTTCTTC; CDR3aa: CASEESSYNEQFF
abundance: -; d_gene: TRBD2; j_gene: TRBJ2-5; v_gene: TRBV19; len: 15; CDR3nt: TGTGCCAGTAGTTCCACTAGCGGGGGAGGGCAGACCCAGTACTTC; CDR3aa: CASSSTSGGGQTQYF
abundance: many; d_gene: -; j_gene: TRBJ1-1; v_gene: TRBV3-1/TRBV3-2; len: 14; CDR3nt: TGTGCCAGCAGCCTTGGGGGGGCAGTTGGTGAAGCTTTCTTT; CDR3aa: CASSLGGAVGEAFF
abundance: -; d_gene: -; j_gene: TRBJ1-3; v_gene: TRBV4-2; len: 18; CDR3nt: TGTGCCAGCAGCCAAGATCGGGGGAGCCGCAGCTCTGGAAACACCATATATTTT; CDR3aa: CASSQDRGSRSSGNTIYF
abundance: few; d_gene: -; j_gene: TRBJ1-1; v_gene: TRBV28; len: 15; CDR3nt: TGTGCCAGCAGTTTAACTCCGGGGTTTGGCGCTGAAGCTTTCTTT; CDR3aa: CASSLTPGFGAEAFF
abundance: -; d_gene: -; j_gene: TRBJ2-5; v_gene: TRBV7-9; len: 13; CDR3nt: TGTGCCAGCAGCACCGGTAAAAAAGAGACCCAGTACTTC; CDR3aa: CASSTGKKETQYF
abundance: -; d_gene: TRBD1; j_gene: TRBJ1-6; v_gene: TRBV5-1; len: 17; CDR3nt: TGCGCCAGCACCCCCGGGACAGCAAGCCAATCTAATTCACCCCTCCACTTT; CDR3aa: CASTPGTASQSNSPLHF
abundance: -; d_gene: -; j_gene: TRBJ1-5; v_gene: TRBV29-1; len: 12; CDR3nt: TGCAGCCCCCCGGACAGTAATCAGCCCCAGCATTTT; CDR3aa: CSPPDSNQPQHF
abundance: once; d_gene: -; j_gene: TRBJ1-5; v_gene: TRBV7-2; len: 16; CDR3nt: TGTGCCAGCAGCTTAGATACGGGGAATAGCAATCAGCCCCAGCATTTT; CDR3aa: CASSLDTGNSNQPQHF
abundance: -; d_gene: TRBD2; j_gene: TRBJ2-2; v_gene: TRBV19; len: 16; CDR3nt: TGTGCCAGTAGTATCCTCTGGCGGGGGAAAACCGGGGAGCTGTTTTTT; CDR3aa: CASSILWRGKTGELFF
abundance: -; d_gene: TRBD2; j_gene: TRBJ2-6; v_gene: TRBV2; len: 17; CDR3nt: TGTGCCAGCAGTGAAACTAGCGGGGGTCGTGGGGCCAACGTCCTGACTTTC; CDR3aa: CASSETSGGRGANVLTF
abundance: -; d_gene: TRBD1; j_gene: TRBJ2-2; v_gene: TRBV5-1; len: 18; CDR3nt: TGCGCCAGCAGGATTGGCGATACAGGGGGCCGAGGTACCGGGGAGCTGTTTTTT; CDR3aa: CASRIGDTGGRGTGELFF
abundance: -; d_gene: -; j_gene: TRBJ1-2; v_gene: TRBV5-1; len: 13; CDR3nt: TGCGCCAGCAGCCCGGACAGTTTATATGGCTACACCTTC; CDR3aa: CASSPDSLYGYTF
abundance: few; d_gene: TRBD1; j_gene: TRBJ1-2; v_gene: TRBV6-6; len: 12; CDR3nt: TGTGCCAGCAGCGGGACAGAACCCGGCTACACCTTC; CDR3aa: CASSGTEPGYTF
abundance: -; d_gene: -; j_gene: TRBJ1-3; v_gene: TRBV7-2; len: 16; CDR3nt: TGTGCCAGCAGCTTATTCCGGGATAGGTCTGGAAACACCATATATTTT; CDR3aa: CASSLFRDRSGNTIYF
abundance: few; d_gene: -; j_gene: TRBJ1-1; v_gene: TRBV5-1; len: 13; CDR3nt: TGCGCCAGCAGCTTGACAGGCTACACTGAAGCTTTCTTT; CDR3aa: CASSLTGYTEAFF
abundance: -; d_gene: -; j_gene: TRBJ1-2; v_gene: TRBV5-8; len: 12; CDR3nt: TGTGCCAGTACGGACAGCTTATATGGCTACACCTTC; CDR3aa: CASTDSLYGYTF
abundance: -; d_gene: TRBD1; j_gene: TRBJ1-5; v_gene: TRBV27; len: 17; CDR3nt: TGTGCCAGCAGTCTTTCGGGACAGGGACATAGCAATCAGCCCCAGCATTTT; CDR3aa: CASSLSGQGHSNQPQHF
abundance: -; d_gene: -; j_gene: TRBJ1-2; v_gene: TRBV2; len: 13; CDR3nt: TGTGCCAGCAGCCTAGACCTTAACTATGGCTACACCTTC; CDR3aa: CASSLDLNYGYTF
abundance: -; d_gene: -; j_gene: TRBJ1-2; v_gene: TRBV2; len: 18; CDR3nt: TGTGCCAGCAGCTACGTCCTCCCCACGGCGCGGGGAAGCTATGGCTACACCTTC; CDR3aa: CASSYVLPTARGSYGYTF
abundance: -; d_gene: -; j_gene: TRBJ2-5; v_gene: TRBV5-1; len: 16; CDR3nt: TGCGCCAGCAGCTTAACCGGGACACGGCCCCAAGAGACCCAGTACTTC; CDR3aa: CASSLTGTRPQETQYF
abundance: -; d_gene: -; j_gene: TRBJ2-7; v_gene: TRBV30; len: 12; CDR3nt: TGTGCCGCGGGCCGGACAGGAGGGGAGCAGTACTTC; CDR3aa: CAAGRTGGEQYF
abundance: -; d_gene: -; j_gene: TRBJ2-7; v_gene: TRBV12-3/TRBV12-4; len: 11; CDR3nt: TGTGCCAGCACCTCAGGGTACGAGCAGTACTTC; CDR3aa: CASTSGYEQYF
abundance: -; d_gene: -; j_gene: TRBJ1-3; v_gene: TRBV7-3; len: 17; CDR3nt: TGTGCCAGCAGCCTATTCGGGAACACCGACTCTGGAAACACCATATATTTT; CDR3aa: CASSLFGNTDSGNTIYF